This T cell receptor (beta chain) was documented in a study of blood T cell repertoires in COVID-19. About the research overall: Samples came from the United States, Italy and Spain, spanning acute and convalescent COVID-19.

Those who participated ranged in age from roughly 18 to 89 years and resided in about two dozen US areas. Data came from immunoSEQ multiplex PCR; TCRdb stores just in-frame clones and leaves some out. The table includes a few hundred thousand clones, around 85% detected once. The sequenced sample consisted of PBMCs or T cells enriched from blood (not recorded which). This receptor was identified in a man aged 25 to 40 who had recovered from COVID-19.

The CDR3 loop reads CASQRGGYTF. CDR3 in DNA: TGTGCCAGCCAAAGGGGAGGCTACACCTTC. The V gene is TRBV21-1, the J gene TRBJ1-2; TRBD1 reflects the table's D call only, with no check against the DNA. TRBV21-1 is a recognized pseudogene. The CDR3 is 10 amino acids.